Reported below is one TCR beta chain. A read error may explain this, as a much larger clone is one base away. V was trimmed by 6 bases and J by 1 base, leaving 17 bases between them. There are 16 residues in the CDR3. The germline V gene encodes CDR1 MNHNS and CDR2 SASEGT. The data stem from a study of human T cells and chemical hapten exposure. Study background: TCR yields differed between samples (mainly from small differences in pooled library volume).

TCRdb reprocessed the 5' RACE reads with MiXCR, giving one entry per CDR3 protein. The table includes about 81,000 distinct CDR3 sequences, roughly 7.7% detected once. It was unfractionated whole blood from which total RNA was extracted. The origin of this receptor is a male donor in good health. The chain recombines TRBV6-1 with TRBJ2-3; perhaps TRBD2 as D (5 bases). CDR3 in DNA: TGTGCCAGCAGCTCCGCTCGAGCGGACTGCACAGATACGCAGTATTTT. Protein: CASSSARADCTDTQYF.